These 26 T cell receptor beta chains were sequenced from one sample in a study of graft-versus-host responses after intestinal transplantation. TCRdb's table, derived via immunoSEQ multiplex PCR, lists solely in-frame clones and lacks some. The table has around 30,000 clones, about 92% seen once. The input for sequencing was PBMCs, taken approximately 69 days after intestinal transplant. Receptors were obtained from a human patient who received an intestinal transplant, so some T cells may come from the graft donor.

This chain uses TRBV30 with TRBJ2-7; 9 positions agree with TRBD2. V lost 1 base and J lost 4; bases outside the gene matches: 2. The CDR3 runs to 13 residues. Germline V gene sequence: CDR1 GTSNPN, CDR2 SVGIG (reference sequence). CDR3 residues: CAWSGSGGYEQYF. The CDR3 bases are TGTGCCTGGAGTGGTAGCGGGGGATACGAGCAGTACTTC.

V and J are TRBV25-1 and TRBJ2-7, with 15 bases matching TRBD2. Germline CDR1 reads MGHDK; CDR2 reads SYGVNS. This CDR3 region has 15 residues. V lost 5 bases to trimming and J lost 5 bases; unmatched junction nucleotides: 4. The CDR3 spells CASSTGLAGGNEQYF. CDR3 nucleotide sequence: TGTGCCAGCAGTACGGGACTAGCGGGAGGAAACGAGCAGTACTTC.

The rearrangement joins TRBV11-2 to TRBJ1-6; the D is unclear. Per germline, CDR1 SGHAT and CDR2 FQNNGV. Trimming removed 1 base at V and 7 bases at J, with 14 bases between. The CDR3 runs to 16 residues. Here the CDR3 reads CASSLVMAGSNSPLHF. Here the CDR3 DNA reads TGTGCCAGCAGCTTAGTCATGGCAGGCAGCAATTCACCCCTCCACTTT. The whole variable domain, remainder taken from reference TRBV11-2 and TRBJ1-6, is EAGVAQSPRYKIIEKRQSVAFWCNPISGHATLYWYQQILGQGPKLLIQFQNNGVVDDSQLPKDRFSAERLKGVDSTLKIQPAKLEDSAVYLCASSLVMAGSNSPLHFGNGTRLTVT.

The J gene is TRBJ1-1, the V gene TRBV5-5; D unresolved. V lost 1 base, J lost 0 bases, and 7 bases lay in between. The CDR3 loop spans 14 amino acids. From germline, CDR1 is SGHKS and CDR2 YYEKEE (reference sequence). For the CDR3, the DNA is TGTGCCAGCAGCTTGTCGCGGATGAACACTGAAGCTTTCTTT. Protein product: CASSLSRMNTEAFF. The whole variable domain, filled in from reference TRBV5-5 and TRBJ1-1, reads DAGVTQSPTHLIKTRGQQVTLRCSPISGHKSVSWYQQVLGQGPQFIFQYYEKEERGRGNFPDRFSARQFPNYSSELNVNALLLGDSALYLCASSLSRMNTEAFFGQGTRLTVV.

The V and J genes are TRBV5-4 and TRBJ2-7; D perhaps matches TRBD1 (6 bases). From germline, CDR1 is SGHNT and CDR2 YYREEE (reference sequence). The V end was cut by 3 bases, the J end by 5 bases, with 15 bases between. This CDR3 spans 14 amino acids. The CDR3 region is CASSSGQSRHEQYF. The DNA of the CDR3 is TGTGCCAGCAGCTCGGGACAAAGCCGCCACGAGCAGTACTTC.

The CDR3 region has the DNA TGTGCCAGCAGTTACTTCAGGGTAGCCAAAAACATTCAGTACTTC. Protein product: CASSYFRVAKNIQYF. The chain joins TRBV6-6 to TRBJ2-4, with TRBD1 as a possible D gene (5 bases). The CDR3 runs to 15 residues. CDR1 is MNHNY, CDR2 SVGAGI, per germline (reference sequence). V was shortened by 1 base and J by 0 bases, with 7 bases between the two germline ends.

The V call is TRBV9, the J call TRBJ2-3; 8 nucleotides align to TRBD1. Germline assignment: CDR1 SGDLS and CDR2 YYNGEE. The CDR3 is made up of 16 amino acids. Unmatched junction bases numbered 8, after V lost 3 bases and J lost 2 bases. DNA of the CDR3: TGTGCCAGCAGCGAGGTACTGGACAGGGCCACAGATACGCAGTATTTT. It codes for CASSEVLDRATDTQYF.

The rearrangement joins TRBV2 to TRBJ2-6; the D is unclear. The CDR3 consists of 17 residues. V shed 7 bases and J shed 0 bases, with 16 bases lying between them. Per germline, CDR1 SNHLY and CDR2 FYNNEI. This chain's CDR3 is CASNLGQVLSGANVLTF. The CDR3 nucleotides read TGTGCCAGCAACCTCGGGCAGGTCCTCTCTGGGGCCAACGTCCTGACTTTC. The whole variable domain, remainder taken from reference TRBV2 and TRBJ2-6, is EPEVTQTPSHQVTQMGQEVILRCVPISNHLYFYWYRQILGQKVEFLVSFYNNEISEKSEIFDDQFSVERPDGSNFTLKIRSTKLEDSAMYFCASNLGQVLSGANVLTFGAGSRLTVL.

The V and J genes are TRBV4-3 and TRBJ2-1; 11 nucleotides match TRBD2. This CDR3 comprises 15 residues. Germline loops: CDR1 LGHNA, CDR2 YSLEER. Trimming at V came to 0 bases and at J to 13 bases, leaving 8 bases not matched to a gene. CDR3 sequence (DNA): TGCGCCAGCAGCCAAGAGTTGGTAGCGGGGGGGTCTCAGTTCTTC. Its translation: CASSQELVAGGSQFF.

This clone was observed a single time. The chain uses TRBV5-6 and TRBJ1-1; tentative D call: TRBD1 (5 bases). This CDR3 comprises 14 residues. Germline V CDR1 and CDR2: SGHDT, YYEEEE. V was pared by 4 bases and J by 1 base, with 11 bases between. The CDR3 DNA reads TGTGCCAGCAGCGGGGCGCGAGGGAACACTGAAGCTTTCTTT. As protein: CASSGARGNTEAFF. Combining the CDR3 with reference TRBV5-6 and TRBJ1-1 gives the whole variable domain DAGVTQSPTHLIKTRGQQVTLRCSPKSGHDTVSWYQQALGQGPQFIFQYYEEEERQRGNFPDRFSGHQFPNYSSELNVNALLLGDSALYLCASSGARGNTEAFFGQGTRLTVV.

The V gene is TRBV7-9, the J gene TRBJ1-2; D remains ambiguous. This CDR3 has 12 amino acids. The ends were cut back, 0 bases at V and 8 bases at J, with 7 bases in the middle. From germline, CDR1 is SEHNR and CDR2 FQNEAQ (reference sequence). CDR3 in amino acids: CASSLAHRGYTF. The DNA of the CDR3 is TGTGCCAGCAGCTTAGCGCACCGGGGCTACACCTTC.

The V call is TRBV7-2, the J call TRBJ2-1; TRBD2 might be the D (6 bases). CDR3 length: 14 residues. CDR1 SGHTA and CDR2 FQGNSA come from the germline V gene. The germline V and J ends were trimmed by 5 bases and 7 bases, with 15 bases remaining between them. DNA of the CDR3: TGTGCCAGCAGCACCCCTTCTGGGGGGAATGAGCAGTTCTTC. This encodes CASSTPSGGNEQFF. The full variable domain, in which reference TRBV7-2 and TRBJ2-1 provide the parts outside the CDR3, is GAGVSQSPSNKVTEKGKDVELRCDPISGHTALYWYRQSLGQGLEFLIYFQGNSAPDKSGLPSDRFSAERTGGSVSTLTIQRTQQEDSAVYLCASSTPSGGNEQFFGPGTRLTVL.

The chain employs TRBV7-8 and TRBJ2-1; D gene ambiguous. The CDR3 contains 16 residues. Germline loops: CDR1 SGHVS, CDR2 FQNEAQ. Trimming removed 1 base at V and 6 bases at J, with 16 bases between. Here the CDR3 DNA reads TGTGCCAGCAGCTTAGGCCCCCTTTCATCGCTCAATGAGCAGTTCTTC. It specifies CASSLGPLSSLNEQFF.

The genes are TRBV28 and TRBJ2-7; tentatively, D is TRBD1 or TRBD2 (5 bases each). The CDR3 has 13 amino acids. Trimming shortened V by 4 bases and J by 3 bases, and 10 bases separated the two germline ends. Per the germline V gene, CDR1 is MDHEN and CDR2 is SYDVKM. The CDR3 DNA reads TGTGCCAGCAGTTCCGGGGACCTCTACGAGCAGTACTTC. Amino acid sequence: CASSSGDLYEQYF.

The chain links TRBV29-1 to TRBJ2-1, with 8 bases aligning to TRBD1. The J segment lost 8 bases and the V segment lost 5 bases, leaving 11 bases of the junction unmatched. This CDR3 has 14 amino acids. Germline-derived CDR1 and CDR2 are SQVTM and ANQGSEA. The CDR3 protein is CSVRGAGGNDEQFF. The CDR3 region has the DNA TGCAGCGTTCGAGGGGCAGGGGGCAACGATGAGCAGTTCTTC.

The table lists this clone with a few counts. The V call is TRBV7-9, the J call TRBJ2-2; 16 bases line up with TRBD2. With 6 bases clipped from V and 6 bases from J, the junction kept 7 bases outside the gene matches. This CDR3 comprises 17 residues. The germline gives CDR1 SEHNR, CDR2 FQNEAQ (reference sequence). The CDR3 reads CASRDGTSGRVAGELFF. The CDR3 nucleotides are TGTGCCAGCAGGGATGGGACTAGCGGGAGGGTCGCCGGGGAGCTGTTTTTT.

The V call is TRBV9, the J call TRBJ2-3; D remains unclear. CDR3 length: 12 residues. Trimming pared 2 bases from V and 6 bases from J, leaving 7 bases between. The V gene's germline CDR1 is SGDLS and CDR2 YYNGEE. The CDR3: CASSVGYDTQYF. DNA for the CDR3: TGTGCCAGCAGCGTCGGGTACGATACGCAGTATTTT.

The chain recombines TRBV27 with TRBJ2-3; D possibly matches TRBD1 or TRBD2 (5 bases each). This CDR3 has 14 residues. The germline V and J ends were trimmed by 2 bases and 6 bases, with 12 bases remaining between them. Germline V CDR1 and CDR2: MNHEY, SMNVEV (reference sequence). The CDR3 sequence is CASSLDRGADTQYF. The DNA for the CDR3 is TGTGCCAGCAGTTTAGATAGGGGAGCGGATACGCAGTATTTT.

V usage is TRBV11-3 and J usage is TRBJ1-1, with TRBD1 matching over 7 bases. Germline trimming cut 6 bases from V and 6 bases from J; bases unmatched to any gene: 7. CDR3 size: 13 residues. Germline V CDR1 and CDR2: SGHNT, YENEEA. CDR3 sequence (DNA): TGTGCCAGCAGTCCAAGGGGACAGCCTGAAGCTTTCTTT. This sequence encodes CASSPRGQPEAFF.

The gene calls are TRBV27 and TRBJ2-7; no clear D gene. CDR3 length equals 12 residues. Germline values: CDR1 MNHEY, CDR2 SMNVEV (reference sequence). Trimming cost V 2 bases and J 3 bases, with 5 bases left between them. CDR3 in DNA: TGTGCCAGCAGTTTAATCGGCTACGAGCAGTACTTC. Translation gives CASSLIGYEQYF.

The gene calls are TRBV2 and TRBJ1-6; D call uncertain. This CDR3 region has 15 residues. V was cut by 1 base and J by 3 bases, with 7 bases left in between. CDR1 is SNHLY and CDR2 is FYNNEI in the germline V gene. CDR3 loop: CASSEVADYNSPLHF. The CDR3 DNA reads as TGTGCCAGCAGTGAAGTGGCCGACTATAATTCACCCCTCCACTTT.

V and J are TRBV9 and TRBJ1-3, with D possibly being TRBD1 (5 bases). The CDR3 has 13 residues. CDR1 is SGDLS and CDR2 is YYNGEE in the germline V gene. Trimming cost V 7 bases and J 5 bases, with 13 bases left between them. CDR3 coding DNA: TGTGCCAGCGCTGCGGGGGGACGAAACACCATATATTTT. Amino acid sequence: CASAAGGRNTIYF.

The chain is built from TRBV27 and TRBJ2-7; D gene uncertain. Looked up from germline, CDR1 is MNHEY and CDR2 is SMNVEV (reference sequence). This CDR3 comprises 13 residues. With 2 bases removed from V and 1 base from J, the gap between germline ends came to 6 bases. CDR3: CASSLGESYEQYF. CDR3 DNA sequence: TGTGCCAGCAGTTTAGGGGAATCCTACGAGCAGTACTTC.

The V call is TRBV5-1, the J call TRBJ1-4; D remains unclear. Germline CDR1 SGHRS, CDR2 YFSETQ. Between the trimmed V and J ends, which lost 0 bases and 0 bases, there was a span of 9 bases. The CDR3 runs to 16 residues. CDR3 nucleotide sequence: TGCGCCAGCAGCTTGGGCAGTCTTGCAACTAATGAAAAACTGTTTTTT. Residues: CASSLGSLATNEKLFF.

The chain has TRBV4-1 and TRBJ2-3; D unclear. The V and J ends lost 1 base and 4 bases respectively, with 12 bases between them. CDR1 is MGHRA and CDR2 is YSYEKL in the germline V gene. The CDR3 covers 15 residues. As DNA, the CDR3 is TGCGCCAGCAGCCAAGTGGATGGGCTGGCAGATACGCAGTATTTT. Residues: CASSQVDGLADTQYF.

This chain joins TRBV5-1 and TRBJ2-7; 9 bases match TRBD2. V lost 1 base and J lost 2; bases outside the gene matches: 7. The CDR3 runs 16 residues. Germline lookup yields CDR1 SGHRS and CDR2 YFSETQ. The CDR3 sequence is CASSLSGSGGTYEQYF. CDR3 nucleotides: TGCGCCAGCAGCTTGTCGGGTAGCGGGGGAACCTACGAGCAGTACTTC. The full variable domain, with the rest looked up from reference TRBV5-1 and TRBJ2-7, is KAGVTQTPRYLIKTRGQQVTLSCSPISGHRSVSWYQQTPGQGLQFLFEYFSETQRNKGNFPGRFSGRQFSNSRSEMNVSTLELGDSALYLCASSLSGSGGTYEQYFGPGTRLTVT.